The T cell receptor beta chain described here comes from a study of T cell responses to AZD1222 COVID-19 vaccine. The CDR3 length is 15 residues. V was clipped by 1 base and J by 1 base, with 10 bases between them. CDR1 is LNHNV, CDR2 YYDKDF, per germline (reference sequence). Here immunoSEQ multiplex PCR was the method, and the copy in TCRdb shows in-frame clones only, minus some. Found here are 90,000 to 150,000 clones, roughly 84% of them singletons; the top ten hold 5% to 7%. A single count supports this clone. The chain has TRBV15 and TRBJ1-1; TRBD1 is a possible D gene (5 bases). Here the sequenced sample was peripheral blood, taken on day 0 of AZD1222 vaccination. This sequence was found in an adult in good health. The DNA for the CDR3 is TGTGCCACCAGCAGAGTTCCTGGGGCGAACACTGAAGCTTTCTTT. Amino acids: CATSRVPGANTEAFF.